This TCR beta chain was recovered during a study of regulatory T cells in long-lasting Graves disease. General study findings and limits: There was favoring of TRBV28, TRBJ1-2 and TRBJ2-5 in persistent disease. Those with persistent disease had in common more public clonotypes (2,741) than new patients (approximately 970).

Described time point: persistent/refractory GD, antithyroid drugs over 5 years with positive TRAb. The authors made the TCR library using RNA they extracted from PBMCs. This clonotype was recorded a few times. Its antigen is as yet unknown. The TCR beta library used iRepertoire HTBI primers with Arm-PCR amplification of CDR3. TCRdb re-called the multiplex PCR reads with MiXCR, one entry per CDR3 protein. The top ten hold 56% of the sample, which has over 250,000 distinct CDR3 sequences, 22% seen once. The CDR3 extends over 15 amino acids. J was trimmed by 2 bases and V by 6 bases; bases with no gene match: 6. In germline, CDR1 is SQVTM, CDR2 ANQGSEA.

The sample in question was peripheral blood mononuclear cells (PBMCs), obtained when the disease was refractory, from a patient treated with antithyroid drugs. This receptor was taken from a female donor with Graves disease. The rearrangement uses TRBV29-1 and TRBJ2-6, with 8 bases fitting TRBD1. The DNA of the CDR3 is TGCAGCGTGGCCCAACAGGGGGCTGGGGCCAACGTCCTGACTTTC. Encoded protein: CSVAQQGAGANVLTF.